The present entry profiles one T cell receptor (beta chain) with its context. This clone was seen a single time. Which antigen it targets is not known. No base qualities exist here, and no much larger clone lies one base off it. V drops 0 bases and J drops 2 bases, leaving 15 bases in between. Sequences LGHNA (CDR1) and YSLEER (CDR2) are obtained from the germline V gene. The CDR3 covers 17 residues, taking in both the cysteine and the phenylalanine. The entry retains the CDR3 DNA only, 51 bases that are in frame from base 1. This sample is drawn from a study of blood T cell repertoires in COVID-19 (dated by TCRdb to 2018 to 2021). About the investigation overall: Collaborator samples came from the United States, Italy and Spain and covered acute and convalescent phases of COVID-19. Deeply sampled blood TCRbeta repertoires from subjects exposed to, actively infected with, or recovered from COVID-19 were included in the dataset. Nearly every sample came with metadata listing a de-identified subject ID, COVID-19 status, age in years and sex. The prospective study material was composed of cDNA or gDNA derived from T cells, B-cell-depleted T cells, or PBMCs. Samples were obtained from the ongoing ImmuneRACE study (first 160 participants) and from 1,000 to 1,500 subjects provided by 6 global collaborators. The repertoires were released in a freely available public database meant as a resource for research on the immune response to SARS-CoV-2. Where available, HLA class I and class II types were taken from metadata supplied by the sample provider and were not determined by assay-based typing.

Samples from volunteer blood donors who had recovered from COVID-19 were contributed by a second Seattle source. Collaborating institutions collected whole blood in K2EDTA tubes following their own protocols. Collaborator samples were shipped for TCRbeta analysis as frozen whole blood, isolated PBMCs, or DNA extracted from either sample type. TCRbeta CDR3 regions were amplified from genomic DNA by means of the immunoSEQ Assay, a bias-controlled multiplex PCR. The study's own analysis went as follows. Nucleated cell counts per sample were estimated from amplification of reference gene primers within the assay. To quantify the absolute abundance of each unique TCRbeta CDR3 rearrangement, sequence reads were collapsed and filtered. For each sample, productive Simpson clonality was calculated by taking the square root of Simpson's diversity index across productive rearrangements. In its TCRdb copy, this immuneACCESS table keeps in-frame sequences only and misses some clones. Where compared with another copy, unresolved V genes explain less than half of these, and the others have no known cause. D and trimming were read from the DNA, whereas the V and J calls and clone size are those reported in that table. The sample includes 200,000 to 300,000 clones, with roughly 88% observed a single time. Around 2.5% of the sample is in the top ten clones.

What the work shows at the level of the full study, not this receptor alone: How much clinical and demographic metadata was included differed by source and by participant, and the metadata was provided uncurated.

The chain employs TRBV4-3 and TRBJ2-3, and perhaps TRBD2 as D gene, on 6 matching bases. This TCR was sampled from a man in his forties who had recovered from COVID-19. The sequenced sample consisted of peripheral blood. The CDR3 sequence is CASSQDLSGGVTDTQYF. The base sequence is TGCGCCAGCAGCCAAGACCTTAGCGGAGGGGTCACAGATACGCAGTATTTT.